The 25 T cell receptor beta chains in this list originate from one sample, sequenced in a study of molecular identifiers for immune sequencing clone quantification. Using its own MiXCR run on the PCR reads, TCRdb lists one record per CDR3 protein. The sample comprises about 500,000 distinct CDR3 sequences, about a fifth of which are singletons, and around 0.84% rests with the top ten. Specimen: naive CD8+ T cells from blood, with Jurkat cell RNA spiked in. Specified subset: FACS-sorted CD8+CD4-CCR7+CD45RA+ naive T cells. The receptors were sampled from a human donor in good health. Some libraries in this study had Jurkat cell RNA spiked in.

With respect to this clonotype: Just one base apart from a much larger clone, this may be a read error. The chain joins TRBV12-3 or TRBV12-4 to TRBJ2-5; TRBD2 aligns across 13 bases. This CDR3 has 17 residues. CDR3 in DNA: TGTGCCAGCGGTTTGGGACTAGCGGGATGGGGCCAAGAGACCCAGTACTTC. It translates to CASGLGLAGWGQETQYF.

This clonotype was detected only a few times. The V gene is TRBV4-3, the J gene TRBJ2-3; D is unresolved. Trimming pared 0 bases from V and 3 bases from J, leaving 16 bases between. The CDR3 runs to 17 residues. Germline V gene data show CDR1 as LGHNA and CDR2 as YSLEER. CDR3 bases: TGCGCCAGCAGCCAAGATCTTTTGAACTTGGGGACAGATACGCAGTATTTT. Its translation: CASSQDLLNLGTDTQYF.

CDR3 residues: CASKPGLSANTGELFF. The DNA of the CDR3 is TGTGCCAGCAAGCCGGGTCTGTCCGCGAACACCGGGGAGCTGTTTTTT. The chain links TRBV6-5 to TRBJ2-2; D ambiguous. This CDR3 has 16 amino acids. The germline V and J ends were trimmed by 7 bases and 0 bases, with 15 bases remaining between them. Germline V gene data show CDR1 as MNHEY and CDR2 as SVGAGI.

A remark on this clonotype: An end of the junction does not agree with germline; a read error may underlie this. DNA of the CDR3: TGCGCCAACAGTCAATTTAGGACAACTAATGAAAAACTGTTTTTT. This sequence encodes CANSQFRTTNEKLFF. The chain carries TRBV23-1 and TRBJ1-4; no firm D call. TRBV23-1 qualifies as an ORF whose function is uncertain. The CDR3 consists of 15 residues.

Turning to this clonotype: Being one base from a much bigger clone, this may be a read error. The genes are TRBV12-3 or TRBV12-4 and TRBJ1-1; a weak D match, TRBD1 (5 bases). Deletions cut 6 bases from V and 5 bases from J, with 16 bases between. The CDR3 has 14 residues. The CDR3 bases are TGTGCCAGCAGCCAGACGGCAGGGCTAACTGAAGCTTTCTTT. Translating gives CASSQTAGLTEAFF.

This clonotype was observed a few times. This chain joins TRBV30 and TRBJ2-5; the D is unclear. V was cut by 0 bases and J by 1 base, with 3 bases left in between. The CDR3 spans 12 residues. Germline V CDR1 and CDR2: GTSNPN, SVGIG (reference sequence). The CDR3 nucleotides are TGTGCCTGGAGTGTCCCCCAAGAGACCCAGTACTTC. Translated: CAWSVPQETQYF.

The rearrangement uses TRBV29-1 and TRBJ2-7; 8 bases align to TRBD1. The V gene end was trimmed by 0 bases and the J gene end by 3 bases; junction bases not matched to a gene: 7. This CDR3 has 15 residues. From germline, CDR1 is SQVTM and CDR2 ANQGSEA. CDR3 sequence reads: CSVEDLQGANYEQYF. As DNA, the CDR3 is TGCAGCGTTGAAGATCTCCAGGGGGCTAACTACGAGCAGTACTTC.

This clonotype was observed many times. The chain has TRBV29-1 and TRBJ2-1; 9 bases map to TRBD2. This CDR3 is built from 15 residues. The germline V gene has CDR1 SQVTM and CDR2 ANQGSEA. V shed 4 bases, J shed 2 bases, and the junction held 6 bases outside the gene matches. The CDR3 coding sequence is TGCAGCGTTGTTTACGCTAGCGGGACCTACAATGAGCAGTTCTTC. Residues: CSVVYASGTYNEQFF.

The V gene is TRBV29-1, the J gene TRBJ1-1; 8 nucleotides line up with TRBD1. V shed 5 bases, J shed 11 bases, and the junction held 7 bases outside the gene matches. Germline V gives CDR1 SQVTM, CDR2 ANQGSEA. The CDR3 is made up of 11 amino acids. In nucleotides, the CDR3 is TGCAGCGTTCCCAGGGGGCGAGACGCTTTCTTT. It specifies CSVPRGRDAFF.

This clonotype was detected many times. The chain is built from TRBV27 and TRBJ2-7, with TRBD1 as a possible D gene (6 bases). The CDR3 spans 14 residues. Germline V CDR1 and CDR2: MNHEY, SMNVEV (reference sequence). Trimming removed 5 bases from V and 0 bases from J, with 11 bases in between. CDR3 loop: CASSARDNSYEQYF. The CDR3 DNA reads TGTGCCAGCAGTGCCCGGGACAACTCCTACGAGCAGTACTTC.

This clonotype was counted many times. CDR3 protein: CASSLLERQADQETQYF. The CDR3 coding sequence is TGTGCCAGCAGCCTCCTGGAGCGACAGGCTGACCAAGAGACCCAGTACTTC. The chain is built from TRBV12-3 or TRBV12-4 and TRBJ2-5, with D possibly matching TRBD1 (6 bases). This CDR3 is 17 amino acids long. Trimming cost V 6 bases and J 0 bases, with 20 bases left between them.

The genes are TRBV19 and TRBJ2-1, with 10 bases identical to TRBD2. CDR1 is LNHDA and CDR2 is SQIVND in the germline V gene (reference sequence). Losses at the gene ends were 6 bases for V and 4 bases for J; bases not matched to a gene: 6. The CDR3 is 15 amino acids. DNA of the CDR3: TGTGCCAGTAGCTCCGGGACTAGCGTATACAATGAGCAGTTCTTC. The encoded protein is CASSSGTSVYNEQFF.

A few counts support this clonotype. The chain recombines TRBV6-5 with TRBJ2-7; 8 bases map to TRBD1. The V gene's germline CDR1 is MNHEY and CDR2 SVGAGI. The CDR3 has 16 residues. After removal of 5 bases from V and 2 bases from J, the junction contained 11 bases not matched to a gene. The CDR3 nucleotides are TGTGCCAGCAGTCAGGGAGTTGGGACAGGAGCCTACGAGCAGTACTTC. It yields the protein CASSQGVGTGAYEQYF.

J is TRBJ1-5 and V is TRBV20-1; D might be TRBD1 (6 bases). Germline CDR1 DFQATT, CDR2 SNEGSKA (reference sequence). V shed 6 bases and J shed 2 bases, with 14 bases lying between them. This CDR3 has 14 amino acids. In nucleotides, the CDR3 is TGCAGTGCGCAAACAGGGAATCGCAATCAGCCCCAGCATTTT. Translated, it gives CSAQTGNRNQPQHF.

This clonotype showed up just a few times. The V and J genes are TRBV20-1 and TRBJ2-7; D gene ambiguous. The CDR3 is 12 residues long. V was shortened by 3 bases and J by 2 bases, with 8 bases between the two germline ends. CDR1 and CDR2 from the germline V gene are DFQATT and SNEGSKA (reference sequence). CDR3 region: CSASGYPYEQYF. CDR3 DNA sequence: TGCAGTGCTAGCGGTTACCCCTACGAGCAGTACTTC.

This clonotype was found many times. V and J are TRBV4-3 and TRBJ2-5; weak D call: TRBD1 (6 bases). V was shortened by 0 bases and J by 2 bases, with 13 bases between the two germline ends. The CDR3 covers 16 residues. CDR1 and CDR2 (germline): LGHNA, YSLEER. DNA for the CDR3: TGCGCCAGCAGCCAAGATTGGACAGACAAACAAGAGACCCAGTACTTC. Its translation is CASSQDWTDKQETQYF.

The chain uses TRBV9 and TRBJ1-3, with a weak D call TRBD1 (5 bases). The CDR3 runs to 17 residues. Trimming removed 1 base from V and 0 bases from J, with 14 bases in between. Germline assignment: CDR1 SGDLS and CDR2 YYNGEE. CDR3 nucleotide sequence: TGTGCCAGCAGCGTATCGGCAGGGAAAAGCTCTGGAAACACCATATATTTT. Its protein product is CASSVSAGKSSGNTIYF.

This clonotype was observed a few times. The rearrangement uses TRBV6-6 and TRBJ1-1; D is undetermined. The CDR3 spans 12 residues. Germline CDR1 and CDR2: MNHNY and SVGAGI (reference sequence). V was trimmed by 7 bases and J by 4 bases, leaving 10 bases between them. As DNA, the CDR3 is TGTGCCAGCAACCCGGGTGTCACTGAAGCTTTCTTT. Residues: CASNPGVTEAFF.

This clonotype was seen repeatedly, ten times or more. This chain joins TRBV30 and TRBJ1-1, with D maybe TRBD1 (5 bases). Trimming pared 5 bases from V and 1 base from J, leaving 14 bases between. Germline CDR1 GTSNPN, CDR2 SVGIG (reference sequence). This CDR3 comprises 14 residues. DNA of the CDR3: TGTGCCTGGGGTATACACGACAGGAACACTGAAGCTTTCTTT. This gives the protein CAWGIHDRNTEAFF.

This clonotype came up many times. The chain is built from TRBV2 and TRBJ2-3, with D possibly called TRBD1 or TRBD2 (5 bases each). The CDR3 is 14 amino acids. The germline V gene has CDR1 SNHLY and CDR2 FYNNEI. The ends were cut back, 9 bases at V and 0 bases at J, with 13 bases in the middle. CDR3 nucleotides: TGTGCCAGAACCGGGACGGGTAGCACAGATACGCAGTATTTT. It specifies CARTGTGSTDTQYF.

This clonotype occurred many times. V is TRBV5-6 and J is TRBJ2-7; D uncertain. V was trimmed by 4 bases and J by 0 bases, leaving 17 bases between them. The CDR3 runs to 16 residues. From germline, CDR1 is SGHDT and CDR2 YYEEEE. CDR3 coding DNA: TGTGCCAGCAGCCCGGTAAAGCAGAGCCGCTCCTACGAGCAGTACTTC. Translated, it gives CASSPVKQSRSYEQYF.

This chain uses TRBV7-9 with TRBJ1-2, with no clear D. CDR3 length: 14 residues. V was trimmed by 0 bases and J by 6 bases, leaving 11 bases between them. CDR1 is SEHNR, CDR2 FQNEAQ, per germline (reference sequence). CDR3 sequence: CASSLALDEDGYTF. CDR3 sequence (DNA): TGTGCCAGCAGCTTAGCGTTGGATGAGGATGGCTACACCTTC.

This clonotype was counted ten times or more. The genes are TRBV7-9 and TRBJ2-5; D might be TRBD2 (6 bases). V shed 5 bases and J shed 3 bases, with 16 bases lying between them. The CDR3 covers 15 residues. Germline V lookup: CDR1 SEHNR, CDR2 FQNEAQ (reference sequence). CDR3 DNA sequence: TGTGCCAGCAGCCCCCGGGCGGGGATGGAAGAGACCCAGTACTTC. Residues: CASSPRAGMEETQYF.

The sample holds a few counts of this clonotype. CDR3 sequence reads: CASSVGGQAGETQYF. The CDR3 DNA reads TGTGCCAGCAGCGTAGGGGGCCAAGCGGGGGAGACCCAGTACTTC. The rearrangement uses TRBV9 and TRBJ2-5; TRBD2 matches 7 bases. There are 15 residues in the CDR3. V lost 0 bases to trimming and J lost 5 bases; unmatched junction nucleotides: 7. The V gene's germline CDR1 is SGDLS and CDR2 YYNGEE.

This clonotype was seen repeatedly, ten times or more. The genes are TRBV12-3 or TRBV12-4 and TRBJ2-4; tentatively, D is TRBD1 or TRBD2 (6 bases each). V lost 5 bases, J lost 3 bases, and 17 bases lay in between. This CDR3 has 16 residues. The CDR3: CASSPSPGEDKNIQYF. CDR3 sequence (DNA): TGTGCCAGCAGTCCCAGCCCAGGGGAGGACAAAAACATTCAGTACTTC.